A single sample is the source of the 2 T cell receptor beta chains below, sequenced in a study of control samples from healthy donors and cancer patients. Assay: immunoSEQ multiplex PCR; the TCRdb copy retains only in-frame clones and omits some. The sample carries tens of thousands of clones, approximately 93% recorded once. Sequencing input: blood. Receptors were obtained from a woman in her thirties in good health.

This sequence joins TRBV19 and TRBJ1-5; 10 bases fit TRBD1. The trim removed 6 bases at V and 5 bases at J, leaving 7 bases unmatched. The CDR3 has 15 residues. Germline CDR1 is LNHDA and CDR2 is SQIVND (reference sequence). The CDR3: CASSDGGQGHQPQHF. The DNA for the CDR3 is TGTGCCAGTAGCGATGGGGGACAGGGGCATCAGCCCCAGCATTTT.

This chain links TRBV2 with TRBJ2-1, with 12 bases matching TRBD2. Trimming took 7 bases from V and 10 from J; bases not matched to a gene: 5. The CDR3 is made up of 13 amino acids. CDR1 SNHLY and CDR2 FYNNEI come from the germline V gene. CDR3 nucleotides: TGTGCCAGCATCGGGACTAGCGGGTTAGAGCAGTTCTTC. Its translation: CASIGTSGLEQFF.